The rows below give T cell receptor beta chains drawn from one sample of a study of human CD8 memory T cell subsets. After re-calling the 5' RACE reads, TCRdb lists one entry per CDR3 protein, DNA absent. Its clone listing holds about 8,800 distinct CDR3 sequences. Material for sequencing was CD8+ T cells from PBMCs. These receptors all stem from a human donor in good health. Each CDR3 is given with its conserved first and last residue. Each record gives: clone size, J gene, V gene, CDR3 protein. Expanded clones get a size class; other rows say once, few or many, or leave the size out.

>.|TRBJ1-2|TRBV6-5
CASSYPGNYGYTF
>.|TRBJ1-6|TRBV7-9
CASSPGQSDSPLHF
>.|TRBJ1-2|TRBV7-2
CASSTTRDPLSYGYTF
>.|TRBJ1-1|TRBV19
CASTTLMNTEAFF
>.|TRBJ2-5|TRBV5-1
CASSFGGLQYF
>medium-sized|TRBJ1-2|TRBV20-1
CSASHPEVLGYTF
>.|TRBJ2-7|TRBV14
CASSQDGQWPYEQYF
>.|TRBJ1-2|TRBV9
CASSVDPGPEGNGYTF
>.|TRBJ1-5|TRBV27
CASSLGLVKPQHF
>.|TRBJ2-5|TRBV15
CATGYQGRAQETQYF
>.|TRBJ1-1|TRBV10-3
CAIARGAQDTEAFF
>.|TRBJ1-2|TRBV7-2
CASSLGLRNYGYTF
>.|TRBJ1-2|TRBV4-1
CASSLQTGTPNYGYTF
>.|TRBJ1-2|TRBV6-6
CALREVYGYTF
>medium-sized|TRBJ2-1|TRBV20-1
CSARAIGGPNNEQFF
>.|TRBJ2-4|TRBV20-1
CSASGGHKIAKNIQYF
>.|TRBJ2-7|TRBV29-1
CSGTDGYEQYF
>.|TRBJ2-1|TRBV7-9
CASSLAGLGNEQFF
>large|TRBJ1-1|TRBV12-3/TRBV12-4
CASSKGTGKPNTEAFF
>.|TRBJ2-1|TRBV7-9
CASSPPFGQRPTHSYNEQFF
>medium-sized|TRBJ2-3|TRBV27
CASRPGTLADTQYF
>.|TRBJ2-5|TRBV20-1
CSARDGSVGTQYF
>.|TRBJ2-1|TRBV20-1
CSARVWDSYNEQFF
>.|TRBJ2-7|TRBV28
CASRLGQGNYEQYF
>.|TRBJ2-1|TRBV27
CASRLYGMGQATYNEQFF
>.|TRBJ1-1|TRBV21-1
CASSKGEQGPLNTEAFF
>medium-sized|TRBJ1-2|TRBV7-9
CASSPGDSDLYGYTF
>.|TRBJ2-5|TRBV15
CATSRATGGGETQYF
>.|TRBJ2-1|TRBV19
CATTRGRGPNEQFF
>.|TRBJ1-2|TRBV13
CASSFDSGHGYTF
>.|TRBJ1-5|TRBV28
CASSPDVGRPQHF
>.|TRBJ2-3|TRBV6-5
CASIPQGALRTDTQYF
>medium-sized|TRBJ2-3|TRBV27
CASAGGNGEDFGTDTQYF
>.|TRBJ1-2|TRBV28
CASSSPSLDSNYGYTF
>medium-sized|TRBJ1-5|TRBV20-1
CSARDTSGGLGQPQHF
>.|TRBJ2-7|TRBV27
CASSLRSGDGYEQYF
>.|TRBJ1-2|TRBV15
CATSTGTGYPYGYTF
>.|TRBJ1-5|TRBV20-1
CSALNSDRDNRNQPQHF
>.|TRBJ1-1|TRBV29-1
CSVEETGAGTEAFF
>.|TRBJ2-7|TRBV28
CASSLSLAGGYYEQYF
>.|TRBJ1-2|TRBV7-3
CASSNSDRGYGYTF
>.|TRBJ2-2|TRBV7-9
CASRSRLENTGELFF
>.|TRBJ2-7|TRBV10-2
CASKRTGEDEQYF
>medium-sized|TRBJ1-1|TRBV20-1
CSARDPGGGTEAFF
>.|TRBJ1-1|TRBV7-9
CASSRPGGTEAFF
>.|TRBJ2-7|TRBV20-1
CSARELGAAEQYF
>.|TRBJ2-6|TRBV25-1
CASRPSGANVLTF
>.|TRBJ2-7|TRBV20-1
CSAAPRGGYEQYF